The 19 T cell receptor beta chains presented below share a single source sample, sequenced in a study of cytomegalovirus exposure and HLA in healthy donors. This PCR relied on a set of 60 Vbeta primers and 13 Jbeta primers. Generated by immunoSEQ multiplex PCR, the TCRdb table keeps only in-frame clones and is missing some. The sample carries under 200,000 clones, under 90% recorded once. The specimen was PBMCs. The receptors were sampled from a man aged 18-30 years in good health and CMV-seronegative.

V usage is TRBV7-3 and J usage is TRBJ2-2, with TRBD1 matching over 8 bases. The germline gives CDR1 SGHTA, CDR2 FQGTGA. Trimming cost V 5 bases and J 0 bases; bases outside gene matches: 2. The CDR3 is 15 amino acids. CDR3 sequence (DNA): TGTGCCAGCAGCATGGGACAGGCGAACACCGGGGAGCTGTTTTTT. Protein sequence: CASSMGQANTGELFF.

Notes on this clone: A read error may produce the germline difference seen at one junction end. The chain is built from TRBV19 and TRBJ1-2; D may be TRBD1 (5 bases). Germline values: CDR1 LNHDA, CDR2 SQIVND (reference sequence). The CDR3 totals 14 residues. The CDR3 is CASTGGSSNYGYIF. In nucleotides, the CDR3 is TGTGCCAGTACGGGGGGGAGCTCTAACTATGGCTACATCTTC.

The chain links TRBV4-1 to TRBJ1-5; unclear D gene. V shed 1 base and J shed 1 base, with 5 bases lying between them. Germline V gene data show CDR1 as MGHRA and CDR2 as YSYEKL. The CDR3 spans 14 residues. DNA of the CDR3: TGCGCCAGCAGCCAAGTCGGGAGCAATCAGCCCCAGCATTTT. Protein: CASSQVGSNQPQHF.

In the case of this clone: The sample contains more than one DNA sequence encoding this CDR3. The chain links TRBV19 to TRBJ2-7; TRBD1 matches at 7 bases. The V gene's germline CDR1 is LNHDA and CDR2 SQIVND (reference sequence). Trimming cost V 4 bases and J 3 bases; bases outside gene matches: 3. The CDR3 is made up of 13 amino acids. CDR3 in DNA: TGTGCCAGTAGTAGGGACAGAGGCTACGAGCAGTACTTC. Amino acids: CASSRDRGYEQYF.

The rearrangement joins TRBV2 to TRBJ2-7; 9 bases are shared with TRBD1. Germline loops: CDR1 SNHLY, CDR2 FYNNEI. This CDR3 has 14 amino acids. Trimming at V came to 2 bases and at J to 5 bases, leaving 4 bases not matched to a gene. The CDR3 loop reads CASSETGGGHEQYF. The CDR3 nucleotides read TGTGCCAGCAGTGAAACAGGGGGCGGCCACGAGCAGTACTTC.

The chain recombines TRBV2 with TRBJ1-4; the match to TRBD1 covers 7 bases. The CDR3 is 13 residues long. J gave up 5 bases and V 10 bases, and 7 bases lay outside the gene matches. Germline CDR1 reads SNHLY; CDR2 reads FYNNEI. The CDR3 region is CATKDRLNEKLFF. The CDR3 DNA sequence: TGTGCCACGAAGGACAGGCTAAATGAAAAACTGTTTTTT.

V gene TRBV5-1 combines with J gene TRBJ1-4, with 10 bases that match TRBD1. CDR3 length: 16 residues. Germline assignment: CDR1 SGHRS and CDR2 YFSETQ. V lost 4 bases and J lost 0; bases outside the gene matches: 3. This CDR3 reads CASSTGQGATNEKLFF. The CDR3 nucleotides read TGCGCCAGCAGCACAGGACAGGGGGCAACTAATGAAAAACTGTTTTTT.

A single count supports this clone. This chain uses TRBV19 with TRBJ2-7, with 13 bases that match TRBD2. The CDR3 is made up of 17 amino acids. CDR1 is LNHDA and CDR2 is SQIVND in the germline V gene (reference sequence). V lost 5 bases, J lost 2 bases, and 9 bases stayed unmatched. This CDR3 reads CASSFGLAGEIAYEQYF. The CDR3 coding sequence is TGTGCCAGTAGTTTCGGACTAGCGGGAGAGATCGCCTACGAGCAGTACTTC.

As regards this clone: One end of the junction is discordant with germline, which a read error may explain. This chain uses TRBV6-1 with TRBJ1-2; D is uncertain. Germline CDR1 MNHNS, CDR2 SASEGT. The CDR3 spans 12 residues. CDR3 in amino acids: CASSEAHLGHTF. For the CDR3, the DNA is TGTGCCAGCAGTGAAGCTCATCTTGGCCACACCTTC.

CDR3 sequence: CASSLGQGADQPQHF. The CDR3 DNA reads as TGTGCCAGTAGCCTTGGACAGGGGGCCGATCAGCCCCAGCATTTT. The chain carries TRBV19 and TRBJ1-5; 11 bases map to TRBD1. The length of the CDR3 is 15 residues. From germline, CDR1 is LNHDA and CDR2 SQIVND (reference sequence). Trimming at V came to 6 bases and at J to 5 bases, leaving 6 bases not matched to a gene.

As DNA, the CDR3 is TGTGCCAGCAGTTCGGGTTTGGGGGACTCTGATGGCTACACCTTC. Protein sequence: CASSSGLGDSDGYTF. The chain uses TRBV28 and TRBJ1-2; a possible D gene is TRBD1 (5 bases). Per germline, CDR1 MDHEN and CDR2 SYDVKM. The V end lost 4 bases, the J end lost 6 bases, and 18 bases lay between the germline ends. The CDR3 has 15 residues.

This chain joins TRBV5-8 and TRBJ2-3, with 12 positions matching TRBD2. The J segment lost 2 bases and the V segment lost 0 bases, leaving 1 base of the junction unmatched. The CDR3 contains 16 residues. From germline, CDR1 is SGHTS and CDR2 YDEGEE. CDR3 nucleotides: TGTGCCAGCAGCTTGGGGACTAGCGGGGCCACAGATACGCAGTATTTT. This gives the protein CASSLGTSGATDTQYF. The variable domain in full, with the rest retrieved from reference TRBV5-8 and TRBJ2-3, is EAGVTQSPTHLIKTRGQQATLRCSPISGHTSVYWYQQALGLGLQFLLWYDEGEERNRGNFPPRFSGRQFPNYSSELNVNALELEDSALYLCASSLGTSGATDTQYFGPGTRLTVL.

This clone occurred once. This sequence joins TRBV7-8 and TRBJ1-2; 9 bases line up with TRBD1. The ends lost 4 bases at V and 8 bases at J; junction bases unmatched: 11. Germline CDR1 and CDR2: SGHVS and FQNEAQ. The length of the CDR3 is 15 residues. The CDR3 DNA reads TGTGCCAGCAGCTCTTCGGGACAGGGTAATGAAGGCTACACCTTC. It encodes CASSSSGQGNEGYTF.

The chain is built from TRBV6-1 and TRBJ2-1; 9 bases match TRBD2. The CDR3 is 14 amino acids. V shed 8 bases, J shed 7 bases, and the junction held 9 bases outside the gene matches. CDR1 and CDR2 from the germline V gene are MNHNS and SASEGT. CDR3 nucleotides: TGTGCCAGCGGTAGCGGGAGCTACGGGAATGAGCAGTTCTTC. Residues: CASGSGSYGNEQFF.

This chain uses TRBV5-1 with TRBJ2-1; D perhaps matches TRBD2 (7 bases). V was cut by 3 bases and J by 4 bases, with 11 bases left in between. The germline gives CDR1 SGHRS, CDR2 YFSETQ. The CDR3 is made up of 14 amino acids. Written as DNA, the CDR3 is TGCGCCAGCAGCTCCGGGGGGCAGTACAATGAGCAGTTCTTC. This encodes CASSSGGQYNEQFF.

The chain has TRBV19 and TRBJ2-7, with TRBD2 matching over 10 bases. In germline, CDR1 is LNHDA, CDR2 SQIVND (reference sequence). V shed 6 bases, J shed 0 bases, and the junction held 8 bases outside the gene matches. CDR3 length equals 16 residues. This CDR3 is CASRGAASGSSYEQYF. The CDR3 region has the DNA TGTGCCAGTAGGGGGGCGGCTAGCGGGAGCTCCTACGAGCAGTACTTC.

This rearrangement joins TRBV6-5 to TRBJ1-1, with 8 bases aligning to TRBD1. This CDR3 comprises 16 residues. Germline V CDR1 and CDR2: MNHEY, SVGAGI. V was pared by 0 bases and J by 0 bases, with 3 bases of the junction left unmatched. The CDR3 protein is CASSYSQGALNTEAFF. For the CDR3, the DNA is TGTGCCAGCAGTTACTCTCAGGGGGCCCTGAACACTGAAGCTTTCTTT.

The rearrangement links TRBV9 to TRBJ2-7; TRBD1 matches at 11 bases. The CDR3 runs to 17 residues. V lost 0 bases, J lost 0 bases, and 5 bases stayed unmatched. Looked up from germline, CDR1 is SGDLS and CDR2 is YYNGEE. In nucleotides, the CDR3 is TGTGCCAGCAGCGTAGCTACGGGACAGGGGGTCTCCTACGAGCAGTACTTC. This translates into CASSVATGQGVSYEQYF.

This chain links TRBV15 with TRBJ1-3; the D is unclear. V was pared by 4 bases and J by 8 bases, with 18 bases between. Germline-derived CDR1 and CDR2 are LNHNV and YYDKDF (reference sequence). This CDR3 is 15 amino acids long. The CDR3 spells CATSKVRTSGDTIYF. CDR3 DNA: TGTGCCACCAGCAAGGTCCGGACGTCCGGGGACACCATATATTTT.